A selection of T cell receptor beta chains follows, all from one sample in a study of cytomegalovirus exposure and HLA in healthy donors. Profiled with immunoSEQ multiplex PCR; TCRdb holds only in-frame clones, not every one. The sample yields fewer than 200,000 clones, about four fifths seen once. Sequenced input: PBMCs. The receptor set was obtained from a woman aged 18-29 years in good health and CMV-seronegative. Each CDR3 is given with its conserved first and last residue. Each record gives: V gene, clone size, J gene, D gene, CDR3 DNA, CDR3 protein. The D gene is left open where the match is weak. Expanded clones get a size class; other rows say once, few or many, or leave the size out.

V: TRBV21-1
size: NA
J: TRBJ1-4
D: NA
DNA: TGTGCCAGCAGCAACTATACAGGGGACGAAAAACTGTTTTTT
CDR3: CASSNYTGDEKLFF

V: TRBV5-6
size: NA
J: TRBJ2-7
D: NA
DNA: TGTGCCAGCAGCTCCATCGGGGATTTCCCCTACGAGCAGTACTTC
CDR3: CASSSIGDFPYEQYF

V: TRBV6-1
size: NA
J: TRBJ2-5
D: NA
DNA: TGTGCCAGCAGGGGTGGGGGGAGAGGTGAGACCCAGTACTTC
CDR3: CASRGGGRGETQYF

V: TRBV7-8
size: NA
J: TRBJ2-1
D: TRBD2
DNA: TGTGCCAGCAGCTCGATACTAGCGGGAGGGTTAAGCTCCTACAATGAGCAGTTCTTC
CDR3: CASSSILAGGLSSYNEQFF

V: TRBV19
size: few
J: TRBJ2-2
D: TRBD2
DNA: TGTGCCAGTAGTATAGAGGCTAGCGGGAGGGTTTACACCGGGGAGCTGTTTTTT
CDR3: CASSIEASGRVYTGELFF

V: TRBV28
size: NA
J: TRBJ1-1
D: NA
DNA: TGTGCCAGCAGTCCAAACGGTCGGGGGGGGAACACTGAAGCTTTCTTT
CDR3: CASSPNGRGGNTEAFF

V: TRBV6-5
size: NA
J: TRBJ2-5
D: NA
DNA: TGTGCCAGCAGCCGCGACTACGACCAAGAGACCCAGTACTTC
CDR3: CASSRDYDQETQYF

V: TRBV5-1
size: NA
J: TRBJ2-1
D: NA
DNA: TGCGCCAGCAGCTTGGGACTAGTTAATGAGCAGTTCTTC
CDR3: CASSLGLVNEQFF

V: TRBV9
size: NA
J: TRBJ2-5
D: NA
DNA: TGTGCCAGCAGCGGAGCCCCGGGAGAAGAGACCCAGTACTTC
CDR3: CASSGAPGEETQYF

V: TRBV14
size: NA
J: TRBJ1-2
D: TRBD1
DNA: TGTGCCAGCAGCCGTACCAGGACAGGCGGCTATGGCTACACCTTC
CDR3: CASSRTRTGGYGYTF

V: TRBV28
size: once
J: TRBJ2-1
D: NA
DNA: TGTGCCAGCAGTCTCCCCCCCTCCTACAATGAGCAGTTCTTC
CDR3: CASSLPPSYNEQFF

V: TRBV7-9
size: NA
J: TRBJ1-5
D: TRBD1
DNA: TGTGCCAGCAGCTTAGCGGTTATGGGACAGAACAATCAGCCCCAGCATTTT
CDR3: CASSLAVMGQNNQPQHF

V: TRBV14
size: NA
J: TRBJ2-7
D: NA
DNA: TGTGCCAGCAGCCAAATAATGCGGGGTGGCGAGCAGTACTTC
CDR3: CASSQIMRGGEQYF

V: TRBV28
size: NA
J: TRBJ2-7
D: TRBD1
DNA: TGTGCCAGCAGTCCTACGACAGGGATGACCGAGCAGTACTTC
CDR3: CASSPTTGMTEQYF

V: TRBV18
size: NA
J: TRBJ2-1
D: TRBD2
DNA: TGTGCCAGCTCACCACCGGGACTAGCGGGAGTTTATGAGCAGTTCTTC
CDR3: CASSPPGLAGVYEQFF

V: TRBV11-2
size: NA
J: TRBJ1-1
D: NA
DNA: TGTGCCAGCAGCCCACCACGGACTGGGAACACTGAAGCTTTCTTT
CDR3: CASSPPRTGNTEAFF

V: TRBV27
size: NA
J: TRBJ2-1
D: TRBD2
DNA: TGTGCCAGCAGTCACAGACTAGCGGACTACAATGAGCAGTTCTTC
CDR3: CASSHRLADYNEQFF

V: TRBV28
size: once
J: TRBJ2-7
D: NA
DNA: TGTGCCAGCACCAGGGATTCCGCCAATTCTCTAGTCCGAAGCGAGCAGTACTTC
CDR3: CASTRDSANSLVRSEQYF